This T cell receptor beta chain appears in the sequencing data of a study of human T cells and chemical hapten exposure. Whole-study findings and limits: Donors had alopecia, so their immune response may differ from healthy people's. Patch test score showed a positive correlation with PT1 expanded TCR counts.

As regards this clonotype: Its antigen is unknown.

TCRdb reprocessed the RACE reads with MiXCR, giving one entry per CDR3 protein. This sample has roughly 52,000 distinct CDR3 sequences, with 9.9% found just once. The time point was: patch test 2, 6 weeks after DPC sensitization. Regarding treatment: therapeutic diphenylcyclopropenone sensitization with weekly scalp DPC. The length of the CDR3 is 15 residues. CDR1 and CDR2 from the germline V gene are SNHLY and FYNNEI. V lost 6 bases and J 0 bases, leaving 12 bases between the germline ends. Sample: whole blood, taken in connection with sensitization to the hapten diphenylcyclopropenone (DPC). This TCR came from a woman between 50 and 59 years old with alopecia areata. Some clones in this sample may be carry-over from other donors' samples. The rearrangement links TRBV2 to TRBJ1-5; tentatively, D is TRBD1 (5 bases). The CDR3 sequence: CASRGTLYSNQPQHF. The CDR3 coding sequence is TGTGCCAGCAGGGGGACTCTTTATAGCAATCAGCCCCAGCATTTT.